This T cell receptor beta chain was profiled in a study of human CD8 memory T cell subsets (dated by TCRdb to about 2020). At the level of the whole study: The clonal relationships among stem-like (TSTEM), progenitor exhausted-like (TPEX) and effector memory CD8+ T cell subsets were assessed by comparing the TCRbeta repertoires of these subsets. Five to seven donors each provided TSTEM, TPEX and effector memory subsets, from which TCRbeta repertoires were obtained.

From cysteine to phenylalanine, the CDR3 is 17 amino acids long. No DNA sequence was recorded. Looking up the germline V gene yields CDR1 KGHDR and CDR2 SFDVKD. On the study overall, not on this receptor specifically: Based on Chao1 estimates, TSTEM subsets appeared to have greater repertoire diversity than TPEX subsets, which may reflect a broader range of specificities. Only TCRbeta chains were sequenced, and the repertoire comparisons were based on about six donors and tested using paired t-tests with Bonferroni correction. Both stem-like subsets shared clonotypes with effector memory cells, but TSTEM and TPEX repertoires overlapped minimally, suggesting distinct antigen spectra. Normalized Shannon-Wiener diversity was similarly high in the TSTEM and TPEX subsets, while the effector memory subsets were comparatively less diverse.

With regard to this clonotype: The antigen this receptor binds is unknown.

A Human TCR Profiling Kit was used to prepare UMI-labeled 5' RACE TCRbeta libraries. Every TCRbeta library was prepared in parallel with an identical number of PCR cycles. The study's processing was this. Between about 2,800 and 18,000 functional CDR3beta clonotypes were contained in each TCRbeta library. MIGEC 1.2.9 was used for UMI extraction and consensus assembly, with at least three reads per UMI being required. MiXCR 3.0.3 was used to extract the in-frame CDR3beta repertoires. Each sample was downsampled to 42,000 randomly selected UMIs before diversity metrics were computed in VDJtools 1.2.1. For each sample pair, the repertoire overlap metrics D, R and F2 were calculated in VDJtools using the top 3,000 clones. TCRdb reprocessed the reads into one record per CDR3 protein sequence, lacking DNA. TCRdb, not the authors, supplied the V and J calls. The data table for this sample lists about 10,000 distinct CDR3 sequences. The ten largest clonotypes hold 20% of the sample.

Peripheral blood mononuclear cells were isolated from healthy donor buffy coats by density gradient separation. In the study, total CD8+ T cells were enriched by negative magnetic separation with EasySep or MojoSort CD8+ T cell isolation kits. An RNeasy Mini Kit was used to extract total RNA from duplicate vials of roughly 150,000 sorted CD8+ T cells per subset. The PBMCs were used fresh or after being cryopreserved in fetal bovine serum with about 10% DMSO. Fluorescence-activated cell sorting on a FACSAria III was used to sort the CD8+ T cell subsets to purity. Sequencing used CD8+ T cells from PBMCs. The chain links TRBV24-1 with TRBJ2-3; TCRdb names TRBD1, which stays unverified in the absence of DNA. This TCR derives from a human donor in good health. The CDR3 region has the sequence CATSDLGTGWSTDTQYF.